Shown below are 6 T cell receptor beta chains from a single sample sequenced in a study of CD8 T cells in Susac syndrome. The RNA, about 0.45 to 1 ug, was put through reverse transcription using random hexamers. Each CDR3 protein is one row after TCRdb ran MiXCR on the immunoSEQ multiplex PCR reads. The sample contains some 180,000 distinct CDR3 sequences, roughly 94% of which appear only once. Sequencing used CD4+ T cells from PBMCs. Every receptor here comes from a human donor with Susac syndrome.

The count of this clonotype is one. The rearrangement uses TRBV29-1 and TRBJ1-6, with D possibly TRBD1 on 5 matching bases. This CDR3 contains 13 residues. Germline values: CDR1 SQVTM, CDR2 ANQGSEA. V was trimmed by 4 bases and J by 10 bases, leaving 14 bases between them. This CDR3 is CSVAIGGESPLHF. The CDR3 DNA sequence: TGCAGCGTTGCGATCGGGGGAGAATCACCCCTCCACTTT. Full variable domain (remainder filled in from reference TRBV29-1 and TRBJ1-6): SAVISQKPSRDICQRGTSLTIQCQVDSQVTMMFWYRQQPGQSLTLIATANQGSEATYESGFVIDKFPISRPNLTFSTLTVSNMSPEDSSIYLCSVAIGGESPLHFGNGTRLTVT.

This chain joins TRBV30 and TRBJ2-1; 7 bases fit TRBD2. Germline V gene sequence: CDR1 GTSNPN, CDR2 SVGIG (reference sequence). There are 15 residues in the CDR3. V shed 4 bases, J shed 3 bases, and the junction held 9 bases outside the gene matches. Here the CDR3 DNA reads TGTGCCTGGAAAATCTGGCGGGAGCTCTACAATGAGCAGTTCTTC. This codes for CAWKIWRELYNEQFF.

The chain has TRBV4-1 and TRBJ2-5; no reliable D call. V shed 5 bases and J shed 2 bases, with 12 bases lying between them. The CDR3 runs 14 residues. Germline CDR1 MGHRA, CDR2 YSYEKL. The CDR3 region is CASSGWAEQETQYF. CDR3 in DNA: TGCGCCAGCAGCGGCTGGGCGGAACAAGAGACCCAGTACTTC.

CDR3 sequence: CAWSVGPGTQYF. DNA for the CDR3: TGTGCCTGGAGTGTAGGTCCAGGAACGCAGTATTTT. V and J are TRBV30 and TRBJ2-3; D remains ambiguous. Trimming removed 0 bases at V and 9 bases at J, with 10 bases between. CDR3 length: 12 residues. Germline CDR1 reads GTSNPN; CDR2 reads SVGIG (reference sequence).

The V gene is TRBV19, the J gene TRBJ1-2; TRBD1 is a possible D gene (5 bases). The CDR3 has 12 residues. Trimming cost V 7 bases and J 8 bases, with 14 bases left between them. Germline loops: CDR1 LNHDA, CDR2 SQIVND (reference sequence). The CDR3 coding sequence is TGTGCCAGTACCTTCCAGGGTGGCGGCTACACCTTC. Amino acid sequence: CASTFQGGGYTF. Variable domain in full (rest from reference TRBV19 and TRBJ1-2): DGGITQSPKYLFRKEGQNVTLSCEQNLNHDAMYWYRQDPGQGLRLIYYSQIVNDFQKGDIAEGYSVSREKKESFPLTVTSAQKNPTAFYLCASTFQGGGYTFGSGTRLTVV.

The gene calls are TRBV6-6 and TRBJ2-7; the D gene is possibly TRBD2 (7 bases). This CDR3 comprises 16 residues. Germline V gives CDR1 MNHNY, CDR2 SVGAGI (reference sequence). Trimming removed 10 bases from V and 1 base from J, with 23 bases in between. The CDR3 region has the DNA TGTGCCACTACCCCCTCGGGGGGCGCTGGGTCCTACGAGCAGTACTTC. Protein: CATTPSGGAGSYEQYF.